One TCR beta chain is described in this entry. Its specific antigen is unknown. Base qualities are not recorded, but no much larger clone differs from it by a single base. This record comes from a study of memory CD4+ T cells and cytomegalovirus serostatus (dated by TCRdb to between 2019 and 2020). For the wider study: The cohort included around 35 healthy adults from Belgium, of whom 9 were CMV seropositive and 24 were CMV seronegative. The study sequenced CD4+ memory TCRbeta repertoires of a Belgian cohort with known cytomegalovirus serostatus to replicate a published TCR-based CMV serostatus classifier. Points the paper makes about the study in general: Only CD4+CD45RO+ memory cells were sequenced, in contrast to the original study, which included naive and memory CD4+ and CD8+ populations. CMV serostatus prediction reached a median bootstrapped AUC of approximately 0.95 with the original framework and 0.9 to 0.93 with a US-trained random forest. Of fewer than 200 previously reported CMV-associated TCRbeta sequences, some 67 appeared in the CD4+ memory repertoires, each in one to five individuals. The original-framework classifier achieved a median bootstrapped AUC of about 0.94 with a 95% CI of 0.76-1.00 on the Belgian cohort. Results were interpreted as suggesting that the CMV-associated TCR signature is largely present in the CD4+ memory repertoire.

The Quick-DNA Microprep Kit was used to extract genomic DNA from the sorted cells. Amplification of TCRbeta DNA was done with the immunoSEQ hsTCRbeta kit, following the protocol from the manufacturer. An Illumina MiSeq instrument was used to sequence the TCRbeta libraries. The authors processed their data as follows. Once out-of-frame sequences had been removed, a few million distinct TCRbeta sequences were left, which works out to an average of around 70,000 per individual. Each individual was scored by the count of about 150 previously reported CMV-associated TCRbeta sequences and the total productive distinct TCRbeta count. A beta-binomial model was reimplemented in Python, and scikit-learn random forests with default parameters were trained on data from the US cohort. Classifier performance on the Belgian cohort was summarized as median AUC with percentile confidence intervals over 10,000 bootstrap iterations. Sourced from immuneACCESS, this table was stored by TCRdb with only in-frame sequences that have V and J called. A share of the clones is absent; for the studies checked, an unresolved V gene accounts for under half, and the remainder has no known explanation. V, J and clone size reflect that table, while D and trimming were determined from the DNA. Across this sample there are about 40,000 clones, with over 60% seen only once. Of the sample, 5% to 7% is held by the ten largest clones.

Single viable CD3+CD4+CD8-CD45RO+ cells were sorted as memory CD4+ T cells on a FACSAria II. To determine CMV serostatus, a Roche Elecsys assay was used that detects serum IgG against CMV pp150, pp28, p38 and p52. After the samples were thawed, total CD4+ T cells were enriched through positive selection using CD4 magnetic microbeads. Samples originated from another study that specifically interrogated the CD4+ T cell memory repertoire. Peripheral blood mononuclear cells were isolated and cryopreserved according to standard operating procedures, and serum was stored at -80 degrees C. CD3-PerCP (BW264/56), CD4-APC (RPA-T4), CD45RO-PE (UCHT1) and CD8-Pacific Orange (3B5) antibodies were used for staining, and non-viable cells were excluded with Sytox blue. CDR1 and CDR2, per the germline V gene, are MDHEN and SYDVKM. The CDR3 contains 15 residues, cysteine and phenylalanine counted. Only CDR3 DNA is held: 45 bases, read in frame from base 1. V loses 10 bases of germline sequence and J loses 2 bases, and the interval between the two ends is 19 bases.

The clonotype originates from an adult in good health and CMV-seronegative. Here the chain combines TRBV28 and TRBJ2-3; the D gene assignment is ambiguous. Source material: memory CD4+ T cells from blood. For the CDR3, the sequence is CATGTWAGFTDTQYF. The nucleotide sequence is given as TGTGCCACCGGTACCTGGGCAGGCTTCACAGATACGCAGTATTTT.